This T cell receptor (beta chain) was profiled in a study of identical twins. TCRdb called the 5' RACE reads again in MiXCR, with one record for every CDR3 protein. The table lists 1.5 million to 2 million distinct CDR3 sequences, 32% of them singletons. The CDR3 is made up of 14 amino acids. Trimming stripped 3 bases from V and 5 bases from J, with 14 bases between. CDR1 and CDR2 (germline): SGHRS, YFSETQ. This receptor was obtained from a newborn girl in good health. The sample consisted of cord blood. The rearrangement links TRBV5-1 to TRBJ1-1; weak D call: TRBD1 (6 bases). As DNA, the CDR3 is TGCGCCAGCAGCTGGAGTACAGGGATTACTGAAGCTTTCTTT. Translating gives CASSWSTGITEAFF. Supplemented by reference TRBV5-1 and TRBJ1-1, the full variable domain reads KAGVTQTPRYLIKTRGQQVTLSCSPISGHRSVSWYQQTPGQGLQFLFEYFSETQRNKGNFPGRFSGRQFSNSRSEMNVSTLELGDSALYLCASSWSTGITEAFFGQGTRLTVV.